Listed below are T cell receptor beta chains from one sample, sequenced in a study of shared clonotypes between healthy human individuals. Produced via immunoSEQ multiplex PCR; TCRdb's table is partial and in-frame only. The data show 450,000 to 500,000 clones, around 73% seen once. Source material: PBMCs. The receptor source for this set is a middle-aged woman in good health. Some clones in this sample may be carry-over from other donors' samples. Each CDR3 is given with its conserved first and last residue. The D gene is left open where the match is weak. Rows give clone size only sometimes, using once, few, many, or a class for an expanded clone.

j_gene: TRBJ1-6
v_gene: TRBV28
abundance: .
d_gene: TRBD1
CDR3aa: CASSGIDRDDSPLHF
CDR3nt: TGTGCCAGCAGTGGGATCGACAGGGATGATTCACCCCTCCACTTT

j_gene: TRBJ2-1
v_gene: TRBV12-5
abundance: few
d_gene: .
CDR3aa: CASGPLVGNEQFF
CDR3nt: TGTGCTAGTGGCCCGTTAGTGGGCAATGAGCAGTTCTTC

j_gene: TRBJ2-7
v_gene: TRBV6-5
abundance: .
d_gene: .
CDR3aa: CASRGLALEQYF
CDR3nt: TGTGCCAGCAGGGGCCTAGCTCTCGAGCAGTACTTC

j_gene: TRBJ2-7
v_gene: TRBV19
abundance: .
d_gene: TRBD2
CDR3aa: CASSISGSSYEQYF
CDR3nt: TGTGCCAGTAGTATTAGCGGGAGCTCCTACGAGCAGTACTTC

j_gene: TRBJ2-1
v_gene: TRBV19
abundance: .
d_gene: TRBD1
CDR3aa: CASSISRDREGNEQFF
CDR3nt: TGTGCCAGTAGTATATCTCGGGACAGGGAGGGGAATGAGCAGTTCTTC

j_gene: TRBJ2-1
v_gene: TRBV19
abundance: .
d_gene: .
CDR3aa: CASSMDIESYNEQFF
CDR3nt: TGTGCCAGTAGCATGGACATTGAATCCTACAATGAGCAGTTCTTC

j_gene: TRBJ2-4
v_gene: TRBV28
abundance: few
d_gene: .
CDR3aa: CASSTASAEGPKNIQYF
CDR3nt: TGTGCCAGCAGTACCGCGTCCGCTGAGGGACCCAAAAACATTCAGTACTTC

j_gene: TRBJ2-1
v_gene: TRBV29-1
abundance: few
d_gene: .
CDR3aa: CSVAWSSYNEQFF
CDR3nt: TGCAGCGTTGCATGGAGCTCCTACAATGAGCAGTTCTTC

j_gene: TRBJ2-1
v_gene: TRBV5-1
abundance: .
d_gene: TRBD2
CDR3aa: CASSSSGTKTPHEQFF
CDR3nt: TGCGCCAGCAGCTCCTCCGGGACTAAGACCCCCCATGAGCAGTTCTTC

j_gene: TRBJ2-3
v_gene: TRBV5-4
abundance: .
d_gene: TRBD2
CDR3aa: CASSLERERTDTQYF
CDR3nt: TGTGCCAGCAGCCTGGAGCGGGAGAGAACAGATACGCAGTATTTT

j_gene: TRBJ2-1
v_gene: TRBV5-1
abundance: .
d_gene: TRBD2
CDR3aa: CASSPGTSGRTTNEQFF
CDR3nt: TGCGCCAGCAGCCCAGGGACTAGCGGGAGGACAACCAATGAGCAGTTCTTC

j_gene: TRBJ2-1
v_gene: TRBV30
abundance: .
d_gene: TRBD2
CDR3aa: CAQVAGSSYNEQFF
CDR3nt: TGTGCCCAAGTAGCGGGGAGCTCCTACAATGAGCAGTTCTTC

j_gene: TRBJ2-3
v_gene: TRBV28
abundance: .
d_gene: .
CDR3aa: CASGSGTDTQYF
CDR3nt: TGTGCCAGCGGGAGTGGCACAGATACGCAGTATTTT

j_gene: TRBJ1-1
v_gene: TRBV27
abundance: .
d_gene: .
CDR3aa: CATRAVGYTEAFF
CDR3nt: TGTGCCACCCGGGCGGTGGGTTACACTGAAGCTTTCTTT

j_gene: TRBJ1-5
v_gene: TRBV28
abundance: .
d_gene: .
CDR3aa: CASSLSNNQPQHF
CDR3nt: TGTGCCAGCAGTTTATCCAACAATCAGCCCCAGCATTTT

j_gene: TRBJ1-5
v_gene: TRBV7-9
abundance: once
d_gene: .
CDR3aa: CASREQANSNQPQHF
CDR3nt: TGTGCCAGCAGAGAACAGGCGAATAGCAATCAGCCCCAGCATTTT

j_gene: TRBJ2-1
v_gene: TRBV27
abundance: many
d_gene: TRBD2
CDR3aa: CASSLSGPGGEQFF
CDR3nt: TGTGCCAGCAGTTTATCGGGGCCGGGGGGTGAGCAGTTCTTC

j_gene: TRBJ2-7
v_gene: TRBV6-1
abundance: many
d_gene: TRBD1
CDR3aa: CASRGQGEIHEQYF
CDR3nt: TGTGCCAGCAGAGGACAGGGAGAAATCCACGAGCAGTACTTC

j_gene: TRBJ1-4
v_gene: TRBV19
abundance: .
d_gene: .
CDR3aa: CASNEPATNEKLFF
CDR3nt: TGTGCCAGTAATGAGCCCGCAACTAATGAAAAACTGTTTTTT

j_gene: TRBJ1-3
v_gene: TRBV18
abundance: .
d_gene: .
CDR3aa: CASSRRDNQNTIYF
CDR3nt: TGTGCCAGCTCTCGCCGGGACAACCAAAACACCATATATTTT

j_gene: TRBJ2-3
v_gene: TRBV2
abundance: many
d_gene: .
CDR3aa: CASSEGPGVTDTQYF
CDR3nt: TGTGCCAGCAGTGAAGGGCCAGGGGTCACAGATACGCAGTATTTT

j_gene: TRBJ2-1
v_gene: TRBV27
abundance: .
d_gene: .
CDR3aa: CASKDSAHYNEQFF
CDR3nt: TGTGCCAGCAAAGATAGCGCTCACTACAATGAGCAGTTCTTC

j_gene: TRBJ1-4
v_gene: TRBV28
abundance: .
d_gene: TRBD1
CDR3aa: CASSPPGQGGWEKLFF
CDR3nt: TGTGCCAGCAGTCCGCCGGGACAGGGAGGTTGGGAAAAACTGTTTTTT

j_gene: TRBJ2-7
v_gene: TRBV29-1
abundance: .
d_gene: .
CDR3aa: CSAGLAESYEQYF
CDR3nt: TGCAGCGCGGGTCTAGCAGAGAGCTACGAGCAGTACTTC

j_gene: TRBJ2-7
v_gene: TRBV11-2
abundance: .
d_gene: TRBD2
CDR3aa: CASSLGGTSGFYEQYF
CDR3nt: TGTGCCAGCAGCTTAGGTGGGACTAGCGGTTTCTACGAGCAGTACTTC

j_gene: TRBJ1-1
v_gene: TRBV10-3
abundance: .
d_gene: .
CDR3aa: CAINMGGGDRQNTEAFF
CDR3nt: TGTGCCATCAATATGGGGGGTGGAGACAGGCAGAACACTGAAGCTTTCTTT

j_gene: TRBJ2-7
v_gene: TRBV6-6
abundance: .
d_gene: .
CDR3aa: CASQKGIPYEQYF
CDR3nt: TGTGCCTCTCAGAAGGGAATCCCCTACGAGCAGTACTTC

j_gene: TRBJ1-1
v_gene: TRBV7-9
abundance: .
d_gene: .
CDR3aa: CASSLSSEAFF
CDR3nt: TGTGCCAGCAGCTTATCATCGGAAGCTTTCTTT

j_gene: TRBJ2-7
v_gene: TRBV7-9
abundance: .
d_gene: .
CDR3aa: CASSSRESYEQYF
CDR3nt: TGTGCCAGCAGCTCCAGGGAATCCTACGAGCAGTACTTC

j_gene: TRBJ2-1
v_gene: TRBV7-3
abundance: .
d_gene: .
CDR3aa: CASSLMPTDSYNEQFF
CDR3nt: TGTGCCAGCAGCTTAATGCCGACCGACTCCTACAATGAGCAGTTCTTC

j_gene: TRBJ2-6
v_gene: TRBV30
abundance: .
d_gene: .
CDR3aa: CACHPNFLIPTGANVLTF
CDR3nt: TGTGCCTGTCACCCCAATTTTTTGATCCCAACTGGGGCCAACGTCCTGACTTTC

j_gene: TRBJ2-4
v_gene: TRBV7-2
abundance: .
d_gene: .
CDR3aa: CASSLAAGLAKNIQYF
CDR3nt: TGTGCCAGCAGCTTAGCTGCGGGCCTAGCCAAAAACATTCAGTACTTC

j_gene: TRBJ2-2
v_gene: TRBV9
abundance: few
d_gene: .
CDR3aa: CASSVSGTNTGELFF
CDR3nt: TGTGCCAGCAGCGTATCTGGGACGAACACCGGGGAGCTGTTTTTT

j_gene: TRBJ1-2
v_gene: TRBV4-3
abundance: .
d_gene: TRBD1
CDR3aa: CASSPGVRTGGNGYTF
CDR3nt: TGCGCCAGCAGCCCAGGTGTCCGGACAGGGGGTAATGGCTACACCTTC

j_gene: TRBJ1-5
v_gene: TRBV18
abundance: once
d_gene: .
CDR3aa: CASSPLRGSGNQPQHF
CDR3nt: TGTGCCAGCTCACCACTCAGGGGCAGCGGAAATCAGCCCCAGCATTTT

j_gene: TRBJ2-1
v_gene: TRBV10-2
abundance: .
d_gene: .
CDR3aa: CATGILHEQFF
CDR3nt: TGCGCCACCGGGATTTTGCATGAGCAGTTCTTC

j_gene: TRBJ2-3
v_gene: TRBV7-9
abundance: .
d_gene: .
CDR3aa: CASSFGATDTQYF
CDR3nt: TGTGCCAGCAGCTTCGGGGCCACAGATACGCAGTATTTT

j_gene: TRBJ2-5
v_gene: TRBV28
abundance: .
d_gene: TRBD2
CDR3aa: CASTSAGGPYSETQYF
CDR3nt: TGTGCCAGCACCTCAGCGGGAGGGCCTTATTCAGAGACCCAGTACTTC

j_gene: TRBJ2-1
v_gene: TRBV27
abundance: once
d_gene: .
CDR3aa: CASRPTPRGAISSYNEQFF
CDR3nt: TGTGCCAGCAGGCCCACCCCGCGGGGCGCCATTAGCTCCTACAATGAGCAGTTCTTC

j_gene: TRBJ2-7
v_gene: TRBV2
abundance: .
d_gene: .
CDR3aa: CASSLGSFTVEQYF
CDR3nt: TGTGCCAGCAGTCTGGGGAGCTTCACGGTGGAGCAGTACTTC

j_gene: TRBJ2-7
v_gene: TRBV28
abundance: .
d_gene: .
CDR3aa: CASSPEQDSYEQYF
CDR3nt: TGTGCCAGCAGTCCCGAACAGGACTCCTACGAGCAGTACTTC